The 3 T cell receptor beta chains below all came from one sample that was sequenced in a study of blood T cell repertoires in COVID-19. TCRdb's copy holds only in-frame clones and misses some; the assay was immunoSEQ multiplex PCR. This sample has around 79,000 clones; 83% occur once, and the top ten carry over 5%. Specimen: peripheral blood. The receptors shown here come from a woman aged 60-70 years with acute or convalescent COVID-19.

The chain has TRBV5-1 and TRBJ2-6; D is undetermined. This CDR3 has 17 amino acids. The V gene's germline CDR1 is SGHRS and CDR2 YFSETQ. Trimming removed 0 bases at V and 1 base at J, with 11 bases between. The CDR3 reads CASSLGGGGSGANVLTF. The CDR3 coding sequence is TGCGCCAGCAGCTTGGGAGGCGGTGGTTCTGGGGCCAACGTCCTGACTTTC.

The genes are TRBV9 and TRBJ2-1; 7 nucleotides match TRBD1. V shed 3 bases, J shed 7 bases, and the junction held 10 bases outside the gene matches. Looked up from germline, CDR1 is SGDLS and CDR2 is YYNGEE. The CDR3 spans 15 residues. The CDR3 loop is CASSARGRVLNEQFF. Written as DNA, the CDR3 is TGTGCCAGCAGCGCAAGGGGGCGGGTATTGAATGAGCAGTTCTTC.

This chain links TRBV27 with TRBJ1-1, with 8 bases lining up with TRBD1. Germline V lookup: CDR1 MNHEY, CDR2 SMNVEV (reference sequence). CDR3 size: 15 residues. J lost 7 bases, V lost 6 bases, and 13 bases had no gene match. The CDR3: CASRKGQGVLGEAFF. The CDR3, as DNA: TGTGCCAGCAGAAAAGGACAGGGCGTTTTGGGTGAAGCTTTCTTT.